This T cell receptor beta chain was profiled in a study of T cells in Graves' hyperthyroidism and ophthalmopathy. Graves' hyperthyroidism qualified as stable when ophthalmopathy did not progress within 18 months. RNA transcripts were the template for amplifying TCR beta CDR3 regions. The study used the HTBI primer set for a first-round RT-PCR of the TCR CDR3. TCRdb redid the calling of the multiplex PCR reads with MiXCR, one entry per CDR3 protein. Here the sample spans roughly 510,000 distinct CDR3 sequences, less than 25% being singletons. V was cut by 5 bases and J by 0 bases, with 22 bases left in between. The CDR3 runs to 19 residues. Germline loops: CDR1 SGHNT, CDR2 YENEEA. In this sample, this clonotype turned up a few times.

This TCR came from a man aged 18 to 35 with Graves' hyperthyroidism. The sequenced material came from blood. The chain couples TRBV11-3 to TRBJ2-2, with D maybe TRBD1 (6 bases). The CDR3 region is CASSHLRLERQANTGELFF. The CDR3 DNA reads TGTGCCAGCAGCCACCTTAGGCTTGAGAGACAGGCGAACACCGGGGAGCTGTTTTTT.